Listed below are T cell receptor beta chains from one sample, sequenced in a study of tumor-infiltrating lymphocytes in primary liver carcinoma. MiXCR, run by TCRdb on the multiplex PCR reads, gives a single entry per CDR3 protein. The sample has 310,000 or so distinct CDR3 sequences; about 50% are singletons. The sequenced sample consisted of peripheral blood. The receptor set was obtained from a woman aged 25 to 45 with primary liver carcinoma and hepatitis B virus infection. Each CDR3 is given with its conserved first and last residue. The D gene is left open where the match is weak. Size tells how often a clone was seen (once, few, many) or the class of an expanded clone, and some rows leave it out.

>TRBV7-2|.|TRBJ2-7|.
TGTGCCAGCAGCTCAATCTCGTTCGAGCAGTACTTC
CASSSISFEQYF
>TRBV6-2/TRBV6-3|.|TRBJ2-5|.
TGTGCCAGCAGATTGGGGGCTAGCGCAATCCAAGAGACCCAGTACTTC
CASRLGASAIQETQYF
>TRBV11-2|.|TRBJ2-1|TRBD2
TGTGCCAGCAGCCCCATAGCGGGAGGGATCTACAATGAGCAGTTCTTC
CASSPIAGGIYNEQFF
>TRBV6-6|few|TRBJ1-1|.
TGTGCCAGCAGGCAAGGACAGACGAACACTGAAGCTTTCTTT
CASRQGQTNTEAFF
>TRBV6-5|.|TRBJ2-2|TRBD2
TGTACCAGCAGCCGCGGACTAGCGGGAGTAACCGGGGAGCTGTTTTTT
CTSSRGLAGVTGELFF
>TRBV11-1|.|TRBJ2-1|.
TGTGCCAGCAGCTTATCGGGCGGACGAGGGGAGCGGTTCTTC
CASSLSGGRGERFF
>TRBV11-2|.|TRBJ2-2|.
TGTGCCAGCAGCGCCCGATCCGGATTGAACACCGGGGAGCTGCTTTTT
CASSARSGLNTGELLF
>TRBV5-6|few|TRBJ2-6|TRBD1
TGTGCCAGCAGCTACCGGACAGGCCTATACTCTGGGGCCAACGTCCTGACTTTC
CASSYRTGLYSGANVLTF
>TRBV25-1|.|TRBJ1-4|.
TGTGCCAGCAGTGCGCGCGCGGCAGGGGAAGGGGGTCGTGAAAAACTGTTTTTT
CASSARAAGEGGREKLFF
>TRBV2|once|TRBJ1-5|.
TGTGCCAGCAGTGAAAAGGGGCAGAGCAATCAGCCCCAGCATTTT
CASSEKGQSNQPQHF
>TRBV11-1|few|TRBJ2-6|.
TGTGCCGGCAGCCCCATCAGAGGGGGGCGCGGGGTCAACGTCCTGACTTTC
CAGSPIRGGRGVNVLTF
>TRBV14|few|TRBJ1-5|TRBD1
TGTGCCAGCAGCCATAGGGACAGGGGGTATCAGCCCCAGCATTTT
CASSHRDRGYQPQHF
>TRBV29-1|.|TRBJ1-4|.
TGCAGCGTTGACGGATGGATGGGTGAAAAACTGTTTTTT
CSVDGWMGEKLFF
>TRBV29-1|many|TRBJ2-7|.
TGCAGCGTTCTTCCTACTGAATCCTACGGAGAGCAGTACTTC
CSVLPTESYGEQYF
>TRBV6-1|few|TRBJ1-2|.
TGTGCCAGCACTCCGGACAGATATGGCTACACCTTC
CASTPDRYGYTF
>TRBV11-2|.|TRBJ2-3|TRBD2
TGTGCCAGCAGCCTGTCCATCTCGGGAGGGCAGTATTTT
CASSLSISGGQYF
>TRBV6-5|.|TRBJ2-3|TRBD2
TGTGCCAGCAGTTACGGGACTTCAACTAGCGCAGATACGCAGTATTTT
CASSYGTSTSADTQYF
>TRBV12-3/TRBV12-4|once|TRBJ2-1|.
TGTACCAGCAGGATTAGCGGATCCGGGGCGGAGCAGTTCTTC
CTSRISGSGAEQFF
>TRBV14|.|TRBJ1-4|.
TGTGCCAGCAGCCGGGGACTCCAGGTGGGAGAAAAACTGTTTTTT
CASSRGLQVGEKLFF
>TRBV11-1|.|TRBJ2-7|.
TGTGCCAGCATGTTCATGGGTTACGAGCAGCTCTTC
CASMFMGYEQLF
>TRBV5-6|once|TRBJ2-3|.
TGTGTCAGCAGCTTGATCCGGGGGCGGTCGGATACGCAGTATTTT
CVSSLIRGRSDTQYF